This T cell receptor (beta chain) derives from a study of blood T cell repertoires in COVID-19. Study overall: Sources were T cells, B-cell-depleted T cells, or PBMCs; the material itself was cDNA or gDNA.

Looked up from germline, CDR1 is SGHDT and CDR2 is YYEEEE. The germline V and J ends were trimmed by 6 bases and 9 bases, with 19 bases remaining between them. The CDR3 has 15 amino acids. Sequencing used immunoSEQ multiplex PCR; TCRdb keeps in-frame clones, though not all of them. This repertoire shows hundreds of thousands of clones, around nine tenths found once; its top ten account for roughly 8%. Enrolled through a virtual design, the participants were between roughly 18 and 95 years of age and came from around 25 US areas. The sample was PBMCs or T cells enriched from blood (not recorded which). J is TRBJ1-6 and V is TRBV5-6, with a tentative D call TRBD1 (5 bases). The receptor comes from a woman aged 55-69 years who had recovered from COVID-19. The CDR3 reads CASTNWGVPFSPLHF. The DNA of the CDR3 is TGTGCCAGCACCAATTGGGGGGTTCCTTTTTCACCCCTCCACTTT.